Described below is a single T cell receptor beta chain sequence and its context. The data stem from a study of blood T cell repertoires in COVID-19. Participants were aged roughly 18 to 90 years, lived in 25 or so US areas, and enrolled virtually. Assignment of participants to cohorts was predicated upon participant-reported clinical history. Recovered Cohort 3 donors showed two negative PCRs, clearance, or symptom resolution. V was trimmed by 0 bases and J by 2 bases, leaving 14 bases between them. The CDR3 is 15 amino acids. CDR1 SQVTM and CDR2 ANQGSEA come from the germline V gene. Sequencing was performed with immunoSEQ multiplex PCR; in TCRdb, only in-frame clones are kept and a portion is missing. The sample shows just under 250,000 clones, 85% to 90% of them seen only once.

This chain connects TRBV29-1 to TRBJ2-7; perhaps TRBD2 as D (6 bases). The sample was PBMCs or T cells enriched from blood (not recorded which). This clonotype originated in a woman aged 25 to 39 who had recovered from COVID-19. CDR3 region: CSVEDPSGTPYEQYF. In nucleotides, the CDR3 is TGCAGCGTTGAAGATCCCTCGGGGACTCCCTACGAGCAGTACTTC.